Following are 10 T cell receptor beta chains from one sample sequenced in a study of shared clonotypes between healthy human individuals. Measured with immunoSEQ multiplex PCR; TCRdb has only the in-frame clones, and not every one. The repertoire has fewer than 3 million clones, 85% to 95% of them found once; the top ten carry about 0.36%. The source material was naive CD4+ T cells from PBMCs. The subset here: CD45RA+ positively selected. Receptors were obtained from a man in his late teens or twenties in good health. Some clones in this sample may be carry-over from other donors' samples.

The CDR3: CASSSGENQPQHF. The CDR3 nucleotides are TGTGCCAGCAGTTCGGGGGAAAATCAGCCCCAGCATTTT. The chain links TRBV6-5 to TRBJ1-5; weak D call: TRBD1 (5 bases). The CDR3 has 13 amino acids. V was clipped by 4 bases and J by 4 bases, with 8 bases between them. The V gene's germline CDR1 is MNHEY and CDR2 SVGAGI.

A few counts support this clone. This chain joins TRBV28 and TRBJ2-7, with 7 bases aligning to TRBD2. The CDR3 runs 14 residues. Germline lookup yields CDR1 MDHEN and CDR2 SYDVKM. V trimming: 8 bases; J trimming: 3 bases; junction bases outside the gene matches: 10. CDR3 bases: TGTGCCAGCCGAAGCGGGACGGCCAGCTACGAGCAGTACTTC. This sequence encodes CASRSGTASYEQYF.

The V call is TRBV1, the J call TRBJ2-7; the table's D call TRBD2 went unverified against the DNA. TRBV1 is labeled a pseudogene. The CDR3 is made up of 16 amino acids. CDR3 residues: CTSTPRLAGGRYEQYF. The CDR3 DNA reads TGCACCAGCACCCCCCGTCTAGCGGGAGGACGATACGAGCAGTACTTC.

The chain uses TRBV5-4 and TRBJ2-7; D call uncertain. Trimming cost V 3 bases and J 7 bases, with 11 bases left between them. Germline V gives CDR1 SGHNT, CDR2 YYREEE (reference sequence). This CDR3 contains 12 residues. In DNA, the CDR3 is TGTGCCAGCAGCTCATCCTTAAGGGAGCAGTACTTC. Its protein product is CASSSSLREQYF.

The genes are TRBV5-1 and TRBJ2-3, with TRBD2 identical over 12 bases. With 2 bases clipped from V and 0 bases from J, the junction kept 7 bases outside the gene matches. Germline loops: CDR1 SGHRS, CDR2 YFSETQ. The CDR3 consists of 18 residues. The CDR3 nucleotides read TGCGCCAGCAGCTTTCTAGCGGGAGGGCCGCCGAGCACAGATACGCAGTATTTT. Translated: CASSFLAGGPPSTDTQYF.

The chain joins TRBV5-4 to TRBJ2-5, with TRBD2 matching over 10 bases. Germline CDR1 reads SGHNT; CDR2 reads YYREEE (reference sequence). The CDR3 is 14 residues long. After removal of 4 bases from V and 5 bases from J, the junction contained 5 bases not matched to a gene. CDR3 sequence: CASSPSGRGETQYF. The CDR3 nucleotides read TGTGCCAGCAGCCCCAGCGGGAGGGGTGAGACCCAGTACTTC.

The V gene is TRBV13, the J gene TRBJ2-4, with D possibly TRBD1 on 6 matching bases. In germline, CDR1 is PRHDT, CDR2 FYEKMQ (reference sequence). Trimming removed 4 bases from V and 7 bases from J, with 14 bases in between. The CDR3 has 14 amino acids. The chain's CDR3 is CASSSGQSSNIQYF. The CDR3 bases are TGTGCCAGCAGCTCAGGACAGTCCAGCAACATTCAGTACTTC.

This clone occurred once. Distinct nucleotide sequences in the sample also encode this CDR3. The rearrangement joins TRBV9 to TRBJ2-7; D unclear. V lost 0 bases to trimming and J lost 0 bases, with 7 bases between them. The CDR3 runs to 14 residues. Per the germline V gene, CDR1 is SGDLS and CDR2 is YYNGEE. The CDR3 DNA sequence: TGTGCCAGCAGCGTAGGGCCCGGCTCCTACGAGCAGTACTTC. As protein: CASSVGPGSYEQYF.

The genes are TRBV12-2 and TRBJ2-7; the table's TRBD1 call for D was not verified on the DNA. TRBV12-2 represents a pseudogene. This CDR3 is built from 11 residues. The CDR3 region has the DNA TGTGCAAGTCTCCCCAAGGGGACAGCCTCCTTC. Its protein product is CASLPKGTASF.

This chain links TRBV28 with TRBJ1-2; a possible D gene is TRBD1 (6 bases). Germline V gives CDR1 MDHEN, CDR2 SYDVKM. The CDR3 contains 16 residues. Trimming removed 2 bases from V and 6 bases from J, with 19 bases in between. This CDR3 reads CASSLLGQPYQNGYTF. The DNA for the CDR3 is TGTGCCAGCAGTTTACTGGGACAACCGTATCAAAATGGCTACACCTTC.